This TCR beta chain was captured in a study of T cells after posttransplantation cyclophosphamide (dated by TCRdb to 2016 to 2018). For the wider study: T cell repertoire reconstitution was tracked by TRB sequencing after myeloablative bone marrow transplantation in which posttransplantation cyclophosphamide was used as GVHD prophylaxis. TRB sequencing was also done on up to about 3 additional blood samples from 2 to 5.2 years after transplant in 3 patients, and on pretransplant blood from a handful of patients. Public TRB sequences were searched against a database of over 3,500 sequences associated with responses to pathogens, tumor antigens, self-antigens and alloantigens. TRB sequencing was performed on blood from all 30 or so PTCy patients with 1-year posttransplant specimens. Antigen receptor sequencing covered samples from some 35 PTCy-treated patients and 16 of their related bone marrow donors. Because TRA and TRB clonality correlated tightly in roughly nine samples, later TCR analyses were limited to TRB. General findings and caveats noted by the study authors: The TRB repertoires of T cells infiltrating skin or the GI tract showed only limited overlap with the TRB repertoires found in blood. At 1-2 months, donor-recipient similarity was low but rose over the first year, and the later blood repertoires were often dominated by donor CD8+ memory clones. Across the approximately 47 patients, TRB clonality was highly associated with recipient CMV seropositivity and CMV reactivation, and diversity with PTCy was similar to that in the CNI/methotrexate controls.

The germline V gene provides CDR1 SGHVS and CDR2 FQNEAQ. The CDR3 holds 17 amino acids from the cysteine to the phenylalanine. Kept here is only the CDR3 DNA, which spans 51 bases and is read in frame from base 1. A word on this clone: The clone's antigen remains unknown. No clone much larger than this one lies a single base away; base qualities are absent.

TRB sequencing used genomic DNA with the immunoSEQ assay at survey resolution or the hsTCRB kit. As for the original processing: The immunoSEQ software was used for initial read processing, and the LymphoSeq R package was used for repertoire analyses. Clonality was calculated as 1 minus normalized Shannon entropy, and the Gini coefficient was also calculated for each TRB dataset. Phenotypes of unsorted samples were inferred by mapping TRB sequences from sorted subsets of the recipient or donor onto the same recipient's unsorted samples. Entries here come from immuneACCESS through TCRdb and include only in-frame sequences with V and J called. Some clones fail to appear in such tables; in the studies checked, an unresolved V gene covers under half of the shortfall, and the cause of the remainder is unknown. V, J and clone size derive from that table, while D and trimming were established from the DNA sequence. The sample table records 31,000 or so clones; about 89% of these occur just once. The ten top clones hold 0.24% of the sample.

To count as naive, T cells had to be viable CD3+CD4+ or CD3+CD8+ cells with a CCR7+CD45RA+CD45RO-CD95-CD27+CD28+ profile. On the day of marrow donation, related bone marrow donors gave peripheral blood samples. Mononuclear cells from peripheral blood and bone marrow were separated by Ficoll-Hypaque density centrifugation and then cryopreserved. CD4+ and CD8+ T cells, including naive and memory subsets, were sorted by FACS using a FACSAria II. Sequencing was carried out using naive CD4+ T cells sorted from PBMCs. The rearrangement combines TRBV7-8 with TRBJ2-5; D gene: possibly TRBD2, on 5 matching bases. The J call may be wrong; the DNA end is better matched by TRBJ2-7. This clonotype was obtained from a woman aged 55-75 years in good health, CMV-negative, and a related stem cell transplant donor. The nucleotide sequence is given as TGTGCCAGCAGCTTAGCCCCAGCGGCGCGGCCGTCCTACGAGCAGTACTTC. Its amino acids are CASSLAPAARPSYEQYF.